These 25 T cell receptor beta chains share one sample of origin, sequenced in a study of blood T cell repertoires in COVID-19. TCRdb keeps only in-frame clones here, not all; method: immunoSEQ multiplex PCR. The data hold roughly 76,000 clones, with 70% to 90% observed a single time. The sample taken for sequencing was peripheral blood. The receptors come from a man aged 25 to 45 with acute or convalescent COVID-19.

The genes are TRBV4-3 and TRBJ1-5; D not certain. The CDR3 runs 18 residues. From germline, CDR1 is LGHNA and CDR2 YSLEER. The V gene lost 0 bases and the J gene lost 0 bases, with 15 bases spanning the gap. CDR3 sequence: CASSQDSTRGYSNQPQHF. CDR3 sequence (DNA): TGCGCCAGCAGCCAAGATTCTACGCGGGGTTATAGCAATCAGCCCCAGCATTTT.

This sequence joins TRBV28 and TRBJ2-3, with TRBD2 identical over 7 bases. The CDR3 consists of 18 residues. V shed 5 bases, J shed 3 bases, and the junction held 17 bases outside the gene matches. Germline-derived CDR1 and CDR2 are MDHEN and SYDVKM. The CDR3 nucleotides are TGTGCCAGCAGTCCCCCCTTGTCTAGCGGAGCTAGTACAGATACGCAGTATTTT. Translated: CASSPPLSSGASTDTQYF.

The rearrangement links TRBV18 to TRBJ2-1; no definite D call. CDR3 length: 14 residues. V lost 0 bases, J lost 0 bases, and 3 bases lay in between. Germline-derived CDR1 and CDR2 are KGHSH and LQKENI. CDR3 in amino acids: CASSPPSSYNEQFF. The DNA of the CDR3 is TGTGCCAGCTCACCACCGAGCTCCTACAATGAGCAGTTCTTC.

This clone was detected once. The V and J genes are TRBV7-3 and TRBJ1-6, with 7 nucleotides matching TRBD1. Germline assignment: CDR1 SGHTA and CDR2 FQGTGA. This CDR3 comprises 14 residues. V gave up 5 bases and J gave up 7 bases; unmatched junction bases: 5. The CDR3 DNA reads TGTGCCAGCAGCCAGGGGACAGCCAATTCACCCCTCCACTTT. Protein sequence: CASSQGTANSPLHF.

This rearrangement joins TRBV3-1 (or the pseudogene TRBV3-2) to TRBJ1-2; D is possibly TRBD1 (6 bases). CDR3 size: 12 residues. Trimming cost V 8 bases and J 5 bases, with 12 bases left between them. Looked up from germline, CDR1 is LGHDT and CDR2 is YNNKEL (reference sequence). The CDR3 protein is CASSGHFYGYTF. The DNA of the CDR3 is TGTGCCAGCTCGGGACACTTTTATGGCTACACCTTC.

CDR3 protein: CASPPDCLVRREQYF. The CDR3, as DNA: TGTGCCAGCCCCCCAGACTGTCTCGTTCGGCGCGAGCAGTACTTC. This chain connects TRBV21-1 to TRBJ2-7; the D call TRBD2 from the table was never checked on the DNA. TRBV21-1 is annotated as a pseudogene. The CDR3 covers 15 residues.

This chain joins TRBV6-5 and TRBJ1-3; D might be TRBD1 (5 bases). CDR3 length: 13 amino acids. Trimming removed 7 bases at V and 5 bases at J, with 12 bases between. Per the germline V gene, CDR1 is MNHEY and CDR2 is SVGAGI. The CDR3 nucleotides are TGTGCCAGCACCCTGACAGAGAGAAACACCATATATTTT. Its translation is CASTLTERNTIYF.

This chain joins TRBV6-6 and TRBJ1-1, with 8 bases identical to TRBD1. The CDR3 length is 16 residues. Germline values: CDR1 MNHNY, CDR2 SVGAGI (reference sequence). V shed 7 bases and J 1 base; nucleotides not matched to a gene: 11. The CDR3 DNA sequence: TGTGCCAGCAACAAAGGACAGGGATCTAGGAACACTGAAGCTTTCTTT. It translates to CASNKGQGSRNTEAFF.

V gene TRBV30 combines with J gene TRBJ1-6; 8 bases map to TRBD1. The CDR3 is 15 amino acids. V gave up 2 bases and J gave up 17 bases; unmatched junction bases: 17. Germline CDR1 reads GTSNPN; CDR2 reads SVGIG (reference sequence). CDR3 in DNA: TGTGCCTGGAGTCCACCGACCGCCCTGGGACAGGTCGTCCACTTT. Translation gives CAWSPPTALGQVVHF. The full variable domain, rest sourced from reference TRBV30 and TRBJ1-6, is SQTIHQWPATLVQPVGSPLSLECTVEGTSNPNLYWYRQAAGRGLQLLFYSVGIGQISSEVPQNLSASRPQDRQFILSSKKLLLSDSGFYLCAWSPPTALGQVVHFGNGTRLTVT.

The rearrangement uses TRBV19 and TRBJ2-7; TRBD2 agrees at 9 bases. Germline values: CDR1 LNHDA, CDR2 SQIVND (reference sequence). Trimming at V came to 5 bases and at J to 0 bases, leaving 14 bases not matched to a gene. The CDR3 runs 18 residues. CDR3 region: CASSPSGTSRRSSYEQYF. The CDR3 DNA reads TGTGCCAGTAGTCCCTCCGGGACTAGCAGAAGGAGCTCCTACGAGCAGTACTTC. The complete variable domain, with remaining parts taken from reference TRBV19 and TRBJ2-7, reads DGGITQSPKYLFRKEGQNVTLSCEQNLNHDAMYWYRQDPGQGLRLIYYSQIVNDFQKGDIAEGYSVSREKKESFPLTVTSAQKNPTAFYLCASSPSGTSRRSSYEQYFGPGTRLTVT.

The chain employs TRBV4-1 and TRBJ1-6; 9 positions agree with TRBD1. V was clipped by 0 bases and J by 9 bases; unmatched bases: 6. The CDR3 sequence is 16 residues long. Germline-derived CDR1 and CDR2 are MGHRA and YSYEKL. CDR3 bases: TGCGCCAGCAGCCAAGATCCGGGACAGGGCGGTTCACCCCTCCACTTT. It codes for CASSQDPGQGGSPLHF.

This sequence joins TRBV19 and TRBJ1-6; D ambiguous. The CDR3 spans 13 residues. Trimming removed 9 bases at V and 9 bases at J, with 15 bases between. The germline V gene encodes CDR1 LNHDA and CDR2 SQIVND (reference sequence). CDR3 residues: CASKGLEGSPLHF. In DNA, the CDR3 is TGTGCCAGCAAGGGTCTTGAGGGTTCACCCCTCCACTTT.

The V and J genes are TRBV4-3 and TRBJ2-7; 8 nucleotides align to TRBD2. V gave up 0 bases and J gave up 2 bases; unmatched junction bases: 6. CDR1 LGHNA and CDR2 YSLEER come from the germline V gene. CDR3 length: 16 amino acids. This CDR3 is CASSQDPGGGTYEQYF. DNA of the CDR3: TGCGCCAGCAGCCAAGATCCGGGGGGGGGAACCTACGAGCAGTACTTC.

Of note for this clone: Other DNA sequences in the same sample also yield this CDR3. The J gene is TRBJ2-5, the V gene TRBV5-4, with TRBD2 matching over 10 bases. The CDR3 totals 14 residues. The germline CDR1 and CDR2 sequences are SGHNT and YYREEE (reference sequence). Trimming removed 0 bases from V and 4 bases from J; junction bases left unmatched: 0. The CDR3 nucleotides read TGTGCCAGCAGCTTGGGACTAGCGGGAGAGACCCAGTACTTC. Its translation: CASSLGLAGETQYF.

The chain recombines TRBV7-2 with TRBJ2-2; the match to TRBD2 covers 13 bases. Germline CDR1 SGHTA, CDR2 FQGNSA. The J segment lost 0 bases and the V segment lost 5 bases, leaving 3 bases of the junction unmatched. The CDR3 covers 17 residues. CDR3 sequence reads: CASSPGLAGSNTGELFF. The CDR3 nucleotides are TGTGCCAGCAGCCCGGGACTAGCGGGATCGAACACCGGGGAGCTGTTTTTT.

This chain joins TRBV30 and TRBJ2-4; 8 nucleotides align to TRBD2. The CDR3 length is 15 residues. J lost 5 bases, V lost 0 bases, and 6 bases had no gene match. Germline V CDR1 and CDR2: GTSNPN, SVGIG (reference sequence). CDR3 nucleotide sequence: TGTGCCTGGAGTGTTGATCCAGCGGGAGAAAACATTCAGTACTTC. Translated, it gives CAWSVDPAGENIQYF.

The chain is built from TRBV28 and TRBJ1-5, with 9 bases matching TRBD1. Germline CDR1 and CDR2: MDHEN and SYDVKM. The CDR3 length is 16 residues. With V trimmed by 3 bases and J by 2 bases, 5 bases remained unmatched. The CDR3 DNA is TGTGCCAGCAGTTTTATAGGGACAGGGCGCAATCAGCCCCAGCATTTT. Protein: CASSFIGTGRNQPQHF.

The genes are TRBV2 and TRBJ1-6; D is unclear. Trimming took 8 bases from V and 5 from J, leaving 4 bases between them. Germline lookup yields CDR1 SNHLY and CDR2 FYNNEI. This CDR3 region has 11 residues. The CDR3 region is CASSDNSPLHF. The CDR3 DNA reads TGTGCCAGCTCGGATAATTCACCCCTCCACTTT.

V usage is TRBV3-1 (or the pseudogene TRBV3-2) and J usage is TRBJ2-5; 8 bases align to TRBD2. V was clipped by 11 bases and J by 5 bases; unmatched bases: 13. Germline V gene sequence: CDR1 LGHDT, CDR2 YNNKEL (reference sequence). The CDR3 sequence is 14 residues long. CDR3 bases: TGTGCCGCCCGAGGACTAGCCCTCGGGGAGACCCAGTACTTC. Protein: CAARGLALGETQYF.

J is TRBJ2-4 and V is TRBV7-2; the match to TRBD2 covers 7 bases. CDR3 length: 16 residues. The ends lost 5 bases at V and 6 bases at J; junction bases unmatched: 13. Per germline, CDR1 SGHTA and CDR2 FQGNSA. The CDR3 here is CASSLSGGRVPNIQYF. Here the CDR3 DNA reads TGTGCCAGCAGCCTTTCTGGAGGGAGGGTCCCAAACATTCAGTACTTC.

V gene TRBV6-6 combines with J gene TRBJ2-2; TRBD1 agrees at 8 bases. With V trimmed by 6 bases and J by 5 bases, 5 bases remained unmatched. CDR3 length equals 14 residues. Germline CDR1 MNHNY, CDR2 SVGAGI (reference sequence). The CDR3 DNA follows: TGTGCCAGCAGCGGGACAGGAGGAACCGGGGAGCTGTTTTTT. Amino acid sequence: CASSGTGGTGELFF.

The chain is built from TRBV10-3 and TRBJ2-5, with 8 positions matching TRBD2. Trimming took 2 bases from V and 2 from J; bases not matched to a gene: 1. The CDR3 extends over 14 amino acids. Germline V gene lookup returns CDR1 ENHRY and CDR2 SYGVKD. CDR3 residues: CAISETSGQETQYF. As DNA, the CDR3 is TGTGCCATCAGTGAGACTAGCGGACAAGAGACCCAGTACTTC.

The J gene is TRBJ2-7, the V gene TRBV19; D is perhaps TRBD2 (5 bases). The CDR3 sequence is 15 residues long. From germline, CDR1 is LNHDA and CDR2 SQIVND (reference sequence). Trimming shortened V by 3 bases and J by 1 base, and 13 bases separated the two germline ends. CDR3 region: CASSMLAGGSYEQYF. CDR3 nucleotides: TGTGCCAGTAGTATGTTGGCGGGCGGTTCCTACGAGCAGTACTTC.

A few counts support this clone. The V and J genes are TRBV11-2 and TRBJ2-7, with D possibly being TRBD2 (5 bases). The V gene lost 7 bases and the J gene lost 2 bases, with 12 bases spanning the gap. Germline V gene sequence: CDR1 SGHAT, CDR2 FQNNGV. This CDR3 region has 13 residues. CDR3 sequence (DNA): TGTGCCAGCACCTCCGGACTCACCTACGAGCAGTACTTC. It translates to CASTSGLTYEQYF.

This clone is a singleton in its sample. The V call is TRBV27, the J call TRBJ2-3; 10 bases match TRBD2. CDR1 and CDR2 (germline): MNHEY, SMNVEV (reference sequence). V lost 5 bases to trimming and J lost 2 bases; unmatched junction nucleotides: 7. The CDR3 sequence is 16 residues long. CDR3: CASSTGLAAFTDTQYF. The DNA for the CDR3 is TGTGCCAGCAGTACTGGACTAGCGGCTTTCACAGATACGCAGTATTTT.